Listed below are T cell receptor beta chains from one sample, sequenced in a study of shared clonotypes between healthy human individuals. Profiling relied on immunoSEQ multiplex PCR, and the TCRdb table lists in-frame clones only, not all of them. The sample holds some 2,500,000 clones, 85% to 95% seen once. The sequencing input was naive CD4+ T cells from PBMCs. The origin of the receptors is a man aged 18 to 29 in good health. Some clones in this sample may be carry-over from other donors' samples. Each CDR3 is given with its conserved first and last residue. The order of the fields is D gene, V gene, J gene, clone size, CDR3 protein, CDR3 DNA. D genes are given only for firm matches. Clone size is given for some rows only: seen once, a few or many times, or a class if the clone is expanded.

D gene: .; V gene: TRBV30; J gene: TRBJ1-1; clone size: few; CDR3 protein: CAWRENTEAFF; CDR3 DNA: TGTGCCTGGAGAGAGAACACTGAAGCTTTCTTT
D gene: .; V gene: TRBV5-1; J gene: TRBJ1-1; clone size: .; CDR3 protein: CASSPQSRGDNTEAFF; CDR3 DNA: TGCGCCAGCAGCCCCCAGTCGCGGGGTGATAACACTGAAGCTTTCTTT
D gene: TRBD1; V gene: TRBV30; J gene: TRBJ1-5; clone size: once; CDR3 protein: CAWSGQGQGLQPQHF; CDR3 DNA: TGTGCCTGGAGTGGGCAGGGACAGGGGCTCCAGCCCCAGCATTTT
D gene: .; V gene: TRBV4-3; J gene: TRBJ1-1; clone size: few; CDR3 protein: CASSQRTTGNTEAFF; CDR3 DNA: TGCGCCAGCAGCCAACGAACGACAGGAAACACTGAAGCTTTCTTT
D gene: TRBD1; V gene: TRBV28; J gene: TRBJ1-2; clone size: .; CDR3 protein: CASSGGQGVYGYTF; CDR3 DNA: TGTGCCAGCAGTGGGGGACAGGGGGTCTATGGCTACACCTTC
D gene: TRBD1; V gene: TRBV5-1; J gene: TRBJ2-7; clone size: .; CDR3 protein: CASSYGDRSDEQYF; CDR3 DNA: TGCGCCAGCAGCTACGGGGACAGGTCCGACGAGCAGTACTTC
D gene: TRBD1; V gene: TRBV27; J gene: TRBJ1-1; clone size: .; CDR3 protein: CASSLSRGDMNTEAFF; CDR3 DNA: TGTGCCAGCAGTTTATCCAGGGGGGACATGAACACTGAAGCTTTCTTT
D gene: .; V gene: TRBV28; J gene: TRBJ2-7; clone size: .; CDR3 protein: CASSLLGNPYEQYF; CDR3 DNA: TGTGCCAGCAGTTTATTGGGCAATCCTTACGAGCAGTACTTC
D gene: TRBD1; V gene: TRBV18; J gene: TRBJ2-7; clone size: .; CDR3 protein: CASSRGQASYEQYF; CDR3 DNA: TGTGCCAGCTCACGGGGACAGGCCTCCTACGAGCAGTACTTC
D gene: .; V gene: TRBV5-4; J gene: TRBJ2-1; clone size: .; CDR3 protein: CASSLGRGENEQFF; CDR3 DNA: TGTGCCAGCAGCTTGGGTCGCGGGGAGAATGAGCAGTTCTTC
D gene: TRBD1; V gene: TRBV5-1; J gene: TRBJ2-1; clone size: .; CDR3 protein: CASNTYVRGTEQFF; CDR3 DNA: TGCGCCAGCAATACCTACGTCAGGGGGACCGAGCAGTTCTTC
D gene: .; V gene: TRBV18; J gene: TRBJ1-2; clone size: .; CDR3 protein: CASSSGEGRYGYTF; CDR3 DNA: TGTGCCAGCTCATCCGGTGAGGGCCGGTATGGCTACACCTTC
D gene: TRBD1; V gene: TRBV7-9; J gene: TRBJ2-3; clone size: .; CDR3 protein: CASSLKTGRGTDTQYF; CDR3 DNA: TGTGCCAGCAGCTTAAAAACGGGCAGGGGGACAGATACGCAGTATTTT
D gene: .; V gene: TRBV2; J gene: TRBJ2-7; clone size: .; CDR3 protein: CAIVLISSYEQYF; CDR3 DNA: TGTGCCATCGTGTTGATAAGCTCCTACGAGCAGTACTTC
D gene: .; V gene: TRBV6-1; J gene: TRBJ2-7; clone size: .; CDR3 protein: CASSKVLSVGESYEQYF; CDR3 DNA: TGTGCCAGCAGTAAAGTTTTGAGCGTAGGAGAATCCTACGAGCAGTACTTC
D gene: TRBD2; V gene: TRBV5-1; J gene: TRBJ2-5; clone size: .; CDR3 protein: CASSLDAPGGIETQYF; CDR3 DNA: TGCGCCAGCAGCTTGGACGCGCCGGGAGGGATAGAGACCCAGTACTTC
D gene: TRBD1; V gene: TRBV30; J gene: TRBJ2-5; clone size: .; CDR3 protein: CAWSTGTGGAKTQYF; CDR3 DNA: TGTGCCTGGAGTACCGGGACAGGGGGCGCAAAGACCCAGTACTTC
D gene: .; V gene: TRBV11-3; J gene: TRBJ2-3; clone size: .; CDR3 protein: CASSPGGAGTDTQYF; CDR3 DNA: TGTGCCAGCAGCCCCGGTGGGGCGGGGACAGATACGCAGTATTTT
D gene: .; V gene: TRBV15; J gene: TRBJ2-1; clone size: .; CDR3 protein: CATSRRGGGLPPEQFF; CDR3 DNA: TGTGCCACCAGCAGGAGAGGGGGGGGACTACCCCCGGAGCAGTTCTTC
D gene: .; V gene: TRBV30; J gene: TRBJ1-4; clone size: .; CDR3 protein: CAWSISTNEKLFF; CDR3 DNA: TGTGCCTGGAGTATTTCAACTAATGAAAAACTGTTTTTT
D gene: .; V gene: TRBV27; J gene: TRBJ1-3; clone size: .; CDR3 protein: CASSFDTWGSGNTIYF; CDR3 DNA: TGTGCCAGCAGTTTCGATACCTGGGGCTCTGGAAACACCATATATTTT
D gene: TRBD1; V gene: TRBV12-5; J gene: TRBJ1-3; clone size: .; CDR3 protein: CASGFGTGSFLSGNTIYF; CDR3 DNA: TGTGCTAGTGGATTCGGGACAGGGTCCTTCCTCTCTGGAAACACCATATATTTT
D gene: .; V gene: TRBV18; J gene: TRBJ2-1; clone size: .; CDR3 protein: CASSQERLQFF; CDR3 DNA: TGTGCCAGCTCACAAGAGCGATTGCAGTTCTTC
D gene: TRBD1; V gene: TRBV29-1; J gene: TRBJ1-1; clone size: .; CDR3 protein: CSVEDFWDRDTEAFF; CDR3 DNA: TGCAGCGTTGAAGATTTTTGGGACAGGGACACTGAAGCTTTCTTT
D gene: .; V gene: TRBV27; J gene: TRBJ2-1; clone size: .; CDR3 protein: CASIKQGDNEQFF; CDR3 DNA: TGTGCCAGCATCAAACAAGGGGACAATGAGCAGTTCTTC
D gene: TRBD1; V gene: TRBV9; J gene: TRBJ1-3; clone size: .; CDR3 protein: CASSEGQGLSGNTIYF; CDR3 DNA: TGTGCCAGCAGCGAGGGACAGGGCCTCTCTGGAAACACCATATATTTT
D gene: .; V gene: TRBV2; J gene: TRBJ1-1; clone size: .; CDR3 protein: CASSGERGYTEAFF; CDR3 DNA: TGTGCCAGCAGTGGGGAGAGGGGGTACACTGAAGCTTTCTTT
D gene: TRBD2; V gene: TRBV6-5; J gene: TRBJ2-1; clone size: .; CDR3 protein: CASSYRLAGGSNEQFF; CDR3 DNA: TGTGCCAGCAGTTACCGTTTGGCGGGAGGTTCCAATGAGCAGTTCTTC
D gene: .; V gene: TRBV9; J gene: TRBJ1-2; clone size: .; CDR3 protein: CASSVAQGMRYTF; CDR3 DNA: TGTGCCAGCAGCGTAGCCCAGGGGATGCGCTACACCTTC
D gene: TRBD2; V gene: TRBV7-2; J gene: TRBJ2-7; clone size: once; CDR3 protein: CASSLVAGSSYEQYF; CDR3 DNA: TGTGCCAGCAGCTTAGTAGCGGGTAGCTCCTACGAGCAGTACTTC
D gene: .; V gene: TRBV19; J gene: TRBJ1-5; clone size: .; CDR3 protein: CASSINSGSYSNQPQHF; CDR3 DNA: TGTGCCAGTAGTATAAATTCCGGATCCTATAGCAATCAGCCCCAGCATTTT
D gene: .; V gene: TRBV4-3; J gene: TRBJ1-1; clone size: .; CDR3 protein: CASSQGSWGTEAFF; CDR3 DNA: TGCGCCAGCAGCCAAGGCTCGTGGGGCACTGAAGCTTTCTTT
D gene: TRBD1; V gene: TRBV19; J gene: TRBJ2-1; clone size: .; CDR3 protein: CASSIRWTGTYNEQFF; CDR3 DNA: TGTGCCAGTAGTATTCGTTGGACAGGGACCTACAATGAGCAGTTCTTC
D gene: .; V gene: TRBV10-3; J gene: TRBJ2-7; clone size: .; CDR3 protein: CATSKMDLRYGASLYEQYF; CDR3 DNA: TGTGCCACATCGAAAATGGACCTCCGTTACGGGGCCTCTCTCTACGAGCAGTACTTC
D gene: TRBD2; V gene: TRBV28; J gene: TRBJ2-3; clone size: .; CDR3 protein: CASSLSRTSGSADTQYF; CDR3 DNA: TGTGCCAGCAGTTTAAGCCGGACTAGCGGGAGTGCAGATACGCAGTATTTT
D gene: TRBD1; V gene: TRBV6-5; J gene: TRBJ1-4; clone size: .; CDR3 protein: CASRQNRGGGEKLFF; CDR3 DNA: TGTGCCAGCAGACAAAACAGGGGTGGTGGGGAAAAACTGTTTTTT
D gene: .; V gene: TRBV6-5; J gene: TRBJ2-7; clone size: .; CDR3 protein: CASSYSQGSGYEQYF; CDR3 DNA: TGTGCCAGCAGTTACTCCCAGGGTAGCGGCTACGAGCAGTACTTC
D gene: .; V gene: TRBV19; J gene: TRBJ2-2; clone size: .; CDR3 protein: CASSIEARF; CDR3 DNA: TGTGCCAGTAGTATTGAAGCTCGTTTT
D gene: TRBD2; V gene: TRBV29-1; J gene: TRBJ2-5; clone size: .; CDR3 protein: CSESGAEETQYF; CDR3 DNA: TGCAGCGAGAGCGGGGCTGAAGAGACCCAGTACTTC
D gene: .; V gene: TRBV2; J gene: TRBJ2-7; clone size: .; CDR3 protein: CASSEAGIVSARGYF; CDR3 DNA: TGTGCCAGCAGTGAAGCAGGGATTGTGTCCGCCAGGGGGTACTTC
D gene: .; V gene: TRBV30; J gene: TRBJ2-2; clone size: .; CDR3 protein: CAWSLGENTGELFF; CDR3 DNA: TGTGCCTGGAGTTTAGGGGAGAACACCGGGGAGCTGTTTTTT
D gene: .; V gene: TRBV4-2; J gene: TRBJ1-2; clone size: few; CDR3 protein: CASSQDLGGGYTF; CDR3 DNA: TGTGCCAGCAGCCAAGATCTGGGAGGGGGCTACACCTTC
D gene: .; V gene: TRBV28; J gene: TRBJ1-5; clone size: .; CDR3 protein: CASSSGKRSFLNQPQHF; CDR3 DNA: TGTGCCAGCAGTTCCGGGAAAAGGTCGTTCCTAAATCAGCCCCAGCATTTT
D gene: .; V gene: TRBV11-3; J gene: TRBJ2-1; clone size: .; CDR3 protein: CASSPSPVDNEQFF; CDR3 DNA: TGTGCCAGCAGCCCGTCACCGGTCGACAATGAGCAGTTCTTC
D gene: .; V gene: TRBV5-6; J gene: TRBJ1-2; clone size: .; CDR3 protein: CASSLGTGNGYTF; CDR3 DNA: TGTGCCAGCAGCTTGGGGACGGGCAATGGCTACACCTTC
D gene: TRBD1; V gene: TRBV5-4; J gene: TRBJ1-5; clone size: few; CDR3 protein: CASSAGTGDQPQHF; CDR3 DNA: TGTGCCAGCAGCGCGGGGACAGGGGATCAGCCCCAGCATTTT